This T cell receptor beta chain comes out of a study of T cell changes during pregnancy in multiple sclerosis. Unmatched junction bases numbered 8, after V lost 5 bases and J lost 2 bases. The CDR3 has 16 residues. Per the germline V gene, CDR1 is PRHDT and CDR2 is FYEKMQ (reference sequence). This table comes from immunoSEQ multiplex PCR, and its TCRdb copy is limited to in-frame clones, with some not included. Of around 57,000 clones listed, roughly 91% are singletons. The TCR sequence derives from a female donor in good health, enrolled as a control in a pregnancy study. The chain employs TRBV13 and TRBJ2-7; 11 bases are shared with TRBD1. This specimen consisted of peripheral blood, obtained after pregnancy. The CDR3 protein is CASSPKGQGGAYEQYF. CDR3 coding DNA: TGTGCCAGCAGCCCAAAGGGACAGGGGGGTGCCTACGAGCAGTACTTC.